This TCR beta chain was identified during a study of blood T cell repertoires in COVID-19. Study overall: Nucleic acid was either cDNA or gDNA, and it came from T cells, B-cell-depleted T cells, or PBMCs.

Clones were sequenced by immunoSEQ multiplex PCR, and TCRdb holds only the in-frame ones, with some missing. The sample carries some 35,000 clones, about 87% recorded once. From germline, CDR1 is SGHAT and CDR2 FQNNGV. The CDR3 is 15 residues long. V was shortened by 6 bases and J by 7 bases, with 19 bases between the two germline ends. V and J are TRBV11-2 and TRBJ2-4; possible D gene TRBD2, 6 bases. The origin of this receptor is a man between 60 and 70 years old with active COVID-19. Sequencing was carried out using peripheral blood. CDR3 sequence (DNA): TGTGCCAGCAGGCAACCCGGGGGTCCCCCCAACATTCAGTACTTC. This codes for CASRQPGGPPNIQYF.